Presented here are 5 T cell receptor beta chains from one specimen sequenced in a study of T-cell memory formation after mild COVID-19. In TCRdb, the 5' RACE reads were re-called with MiXCR into one record per CDR3 protein. Of about 200,000 distinct CDR3 sequences in the sample, around 9.5% are singletons; the top ten hold 3.5%. What was sequenced was PBMCs or a T cell subset sorted from them (not recorded which). All receptors come from a man aged 18 to 30 who had mild COVID-19 (a few samples of this study predate the infection). Cell type and time point are not known.

DNA of the CDR3: TGTGCCAGCAGTTTGTATCACCCGGCGAGTGAAAAACTGTTTTTT. It translates to CASSLYHPASEKLFF. This sequence joins TRBV12-3 or TRBV12-4 and TRBJ1-4, with no clear D. V was shortened by 3 bases and J by 7 bases, with 15 bases between the two germline ends. The CDR3 extends over 15 amino acids.

V usage is TRBV20-1 and J usage is TRBJ2-1; D is possibly TRBD2 (6 bases). Between the trimmed V and J ends, which lost 0 bases and 6 bases, there was a span of 18 bases. The CDR3 consists of 16 residues. Germline CDR1 is DFQATT and CDR2 is SNEGSKA (reference sequence). The CDR3 region is CSARDWGTPGGNEQFF. The CDR3 DNA follows: TGCAGTGCTAGAGATTGGGGGACTCCCGGCGGCAATGAGCAGTTCTTC.

This CDR3 reads CATSKGPIREDYGYTF. The CDR3 bases are TGTGCCACCAGTAAGGGTCCGATCAGGGAAGACTATGGCTACACCTTC. This chain links TRBV24-1 with TRBJ1-2; weak D call: TRBD1 (5 bases). This CDR3 comprises 16 residues. Germline CDR1 and CDR2: KGHDR and SFDVKD. The V and J ends lost 6 bases and 3 bases respectively, with 19 bases between them.

This clonotype was counted a few times. The rearrangement joins TRBV3-1 to TRBJ2-3; a weak D match, TRBD1 (5 bases). Trimming shortened V by 2 bases and J by 2 bases, and 11 bases separated the two germline ends. Germline loops: CDR1 LGHDT, CDR2 YNNKEL (reference sequence). The CDR3 covers 15 residues. In DNA, the CDR3 is TGTGCCAGCAGCCAAAGGGGCGGTATCACAGATACGCAGTATTTT. Translated: CASSQRGGITDTQYF.

The chain combines TRBV4-3 with TRBJ2-2; D uncertain. There are 16 residues in the CDR3. V was pared by 1 base and J by 2 bases, with 11 bases between. The V gene's germline CDR1 is LGHNA and CDR2 YSLEER. The CDR3 nucleotides read TGCGCCAGCAGCCAAGTTGCCGGAACCAACACCGGGGAGCTGTTTTTT. Its protein is CASSQVAGTNTGELFF.